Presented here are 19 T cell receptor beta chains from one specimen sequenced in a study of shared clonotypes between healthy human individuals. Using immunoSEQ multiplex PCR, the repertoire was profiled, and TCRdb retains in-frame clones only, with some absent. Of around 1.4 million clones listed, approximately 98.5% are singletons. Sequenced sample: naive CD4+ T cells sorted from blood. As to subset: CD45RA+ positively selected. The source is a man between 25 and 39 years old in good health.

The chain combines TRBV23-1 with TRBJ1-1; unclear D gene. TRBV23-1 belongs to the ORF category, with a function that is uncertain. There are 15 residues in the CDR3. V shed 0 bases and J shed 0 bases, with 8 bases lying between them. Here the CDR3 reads CASSQSRAMNTEAFF. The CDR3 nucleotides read TGCGCCAGCAGTCAATCGCGGGCAATGAACACTGAAGCTTTCTTT.

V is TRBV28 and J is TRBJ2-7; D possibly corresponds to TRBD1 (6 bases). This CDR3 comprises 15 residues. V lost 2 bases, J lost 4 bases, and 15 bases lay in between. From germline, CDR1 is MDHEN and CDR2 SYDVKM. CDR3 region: CASSLPLGAQYEQYF. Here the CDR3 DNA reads TGTGCCAGCAGTTTACCCTTGGGGGCCCAATACGAGCAGTACTTC. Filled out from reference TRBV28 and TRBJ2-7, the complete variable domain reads DVKVTQSSRYLVKRTGEKVFLECVQDMDHENMFWYRQDPGLGLRLIYFSYDVKMKEKGDIPEGYSVSREKKERFSLILESASTNQTSMYLCASSLPLGAQYEQYFGPGTRLTVT.

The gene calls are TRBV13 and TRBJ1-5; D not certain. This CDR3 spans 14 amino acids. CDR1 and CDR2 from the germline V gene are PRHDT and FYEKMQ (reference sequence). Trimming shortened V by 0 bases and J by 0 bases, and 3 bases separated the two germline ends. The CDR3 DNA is TGTGCCAGCAGCTTAGGGGATAGCAATCAGCCCCAGCATTTT. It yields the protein CASSLGDSNQPQHF.

Here the CDR3 reads CASSEYPLGTQYF. DNA for the CDR3: TGTGCCAGCAGTGAATATCCGCTGGGGACGCAGTATTTT. This chain links TRBV2 with TRBJ2-3; no reliable D call. Germline CDR1 reads SNHLY; CDR2 reads FYNNEI. Trimming cost V 2 bases and J 9 bases, with 12 bases left between them. CDR3 length equals 13 residues. The full variable domain, in which reference TRBV2 and TRBJ2-3 provide the parts outside the CDR3, is EPEVTQTPSHQVTQMGQEVILRCVPISNHLYFYWYRQILGQKVEFLVSFYNNEISEKSEIFDDQFSVERPDGSNFTLKIRSTKLEDSAMYFCASSEYPLGTQYFGPGTRLTVL.

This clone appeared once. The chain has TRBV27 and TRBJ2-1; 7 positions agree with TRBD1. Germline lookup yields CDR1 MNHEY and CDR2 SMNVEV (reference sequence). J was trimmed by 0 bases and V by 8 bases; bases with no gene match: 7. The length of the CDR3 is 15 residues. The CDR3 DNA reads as TGTGCCAGCTGTCCCAACAGGGGCTCCTACAATGAGCAGTTCTTC. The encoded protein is CASCPNRGSYNEQFF.

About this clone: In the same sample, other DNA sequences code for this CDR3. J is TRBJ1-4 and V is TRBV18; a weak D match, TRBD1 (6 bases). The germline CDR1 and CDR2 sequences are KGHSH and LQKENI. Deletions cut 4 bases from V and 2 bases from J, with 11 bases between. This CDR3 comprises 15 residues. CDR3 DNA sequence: TGTGCCAGCTCACTAAACAGGGCGACTAATGAAAAACTGTTTTTT. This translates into CASSLNRATNEKLFF.

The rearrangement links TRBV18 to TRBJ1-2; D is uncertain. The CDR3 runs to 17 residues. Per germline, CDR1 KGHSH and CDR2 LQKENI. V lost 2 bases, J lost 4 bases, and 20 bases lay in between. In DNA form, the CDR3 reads TGTGCCAGCTCACCAGTTTTTGAGTCTCGCCTCCTCTATGGCTACACCTTC. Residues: CASSPVFESRLLYGYTF.

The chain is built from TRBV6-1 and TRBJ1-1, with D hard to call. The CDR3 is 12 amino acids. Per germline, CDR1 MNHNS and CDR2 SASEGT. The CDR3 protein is CASGGLDTEAFF. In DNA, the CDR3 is TGTGCTTCCGGAGGGTTGGACACTGAAGCTTTCTTT.

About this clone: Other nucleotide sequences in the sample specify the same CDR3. CDR3 amino acids: CASSPGGEETQYF. In DNA form, the CDR3 reads TGTGCCAGCTCACCTGGGGGAGAAGAGACCCAGTACTTC. The chain uses TRBV18 and TRBJ2-5; D assignment may be TRBD1 or TRBD2 (5 bases each). The V gene's germline CDR1 is KGHSH and CDR2 LQKENI. The CDR3 has 13 amino acids. The germline V and J ends were trimmed by 3 bases and 3 bases, with 8 bases remaining between them. The entire variable domain, with the rest obtained from reference TRBV18 and TRBJ2-5, is as follows: NAGVMQNPRHLVRRRGQEARLRCSPMKGHSHVYWYRQLPEEGLKFMVYLQKENIIDESGMPKERFSAEFPKEGPSILRIQQVVRGDSAAYFCASSPGGEETQYFGPGTRLLVL.

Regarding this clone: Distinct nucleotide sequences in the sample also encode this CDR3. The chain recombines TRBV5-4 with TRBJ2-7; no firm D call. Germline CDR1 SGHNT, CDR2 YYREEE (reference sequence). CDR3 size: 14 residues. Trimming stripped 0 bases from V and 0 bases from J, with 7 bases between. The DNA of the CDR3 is TGTGCCAGCAGCTTGGAGGCAAGCTCCTACGAGCAGTACTTC. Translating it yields CASSLEASSYEQYF.

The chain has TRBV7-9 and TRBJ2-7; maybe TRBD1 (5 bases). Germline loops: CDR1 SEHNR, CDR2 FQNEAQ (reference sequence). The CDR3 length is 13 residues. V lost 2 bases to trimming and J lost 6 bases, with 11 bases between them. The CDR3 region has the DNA TGTGCCAGCAGCTTACGAGCAGGGCCCGAGCAGTACTTC. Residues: CASSLRAGPEQYF.

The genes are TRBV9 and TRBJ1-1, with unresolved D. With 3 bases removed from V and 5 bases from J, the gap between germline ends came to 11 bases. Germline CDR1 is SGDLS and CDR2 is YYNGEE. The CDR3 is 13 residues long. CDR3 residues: CASSGPGGTEAFF. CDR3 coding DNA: TGTGCCAGCAGCGGGCCAGGTGGGACTGAAGCTTTCTTT. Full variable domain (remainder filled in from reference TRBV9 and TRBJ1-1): DSGVTQTPKHLITATGQRVTLRCSPRSGDLSVYWYQQSLDQGLQFLIQYYNGEERAKGNILERFSAQQFPDLHSELNLSSLELGDSALYFCASSGPGGTEAFFGQGTRLTVV.

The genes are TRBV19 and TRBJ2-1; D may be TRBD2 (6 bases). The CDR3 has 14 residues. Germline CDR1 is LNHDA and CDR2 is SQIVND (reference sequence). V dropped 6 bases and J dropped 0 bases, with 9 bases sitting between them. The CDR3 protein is CASREGSSYNEQFF. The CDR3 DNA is TGTGCCAGTAGGGAGGGGAGCTCCTACAATGAGCAGTTCTTC.

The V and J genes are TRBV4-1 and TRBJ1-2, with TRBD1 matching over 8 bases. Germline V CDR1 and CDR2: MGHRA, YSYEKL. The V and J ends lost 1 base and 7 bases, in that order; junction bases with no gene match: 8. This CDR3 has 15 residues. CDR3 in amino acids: CASSQGGQGFIGYTF. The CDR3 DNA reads TGCGCCAGCAGCCAAGGTGGACAGGGCTTCATTGGCTACACCTTC.

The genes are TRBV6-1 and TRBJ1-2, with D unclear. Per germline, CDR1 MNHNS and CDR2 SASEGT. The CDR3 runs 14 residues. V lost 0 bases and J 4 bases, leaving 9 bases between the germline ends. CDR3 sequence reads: CASSEAGRTYGYTF. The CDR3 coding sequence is TGTGCCAGCAGTGAAGCTGGCAGAACCTATGGCTACACCTTC.

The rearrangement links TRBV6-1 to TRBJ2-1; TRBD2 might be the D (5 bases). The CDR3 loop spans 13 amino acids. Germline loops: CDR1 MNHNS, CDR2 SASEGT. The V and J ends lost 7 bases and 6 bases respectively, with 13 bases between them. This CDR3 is CASTERVGNEQFF. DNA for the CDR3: TGTGCCAGCACCGAGAGGGTTGGCAATGAGCAGTTCTTC.

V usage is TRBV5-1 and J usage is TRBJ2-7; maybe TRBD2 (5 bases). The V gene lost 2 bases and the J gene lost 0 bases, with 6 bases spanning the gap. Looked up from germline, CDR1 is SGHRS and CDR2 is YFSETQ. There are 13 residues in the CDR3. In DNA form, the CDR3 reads TGCGCCAGCAGCTTCGGGGTCTCCTACGAGCAGTACTTC. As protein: CASSFGVSYEQYF.

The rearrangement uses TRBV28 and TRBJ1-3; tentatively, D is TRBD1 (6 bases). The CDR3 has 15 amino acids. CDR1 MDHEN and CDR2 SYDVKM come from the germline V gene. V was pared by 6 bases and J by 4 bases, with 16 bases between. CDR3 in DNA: TGTGCCAGCAGCCAAGGGGGACATGAAGGAAACACCATATATTTT. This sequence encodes CASSQGGHEGNTIYF.

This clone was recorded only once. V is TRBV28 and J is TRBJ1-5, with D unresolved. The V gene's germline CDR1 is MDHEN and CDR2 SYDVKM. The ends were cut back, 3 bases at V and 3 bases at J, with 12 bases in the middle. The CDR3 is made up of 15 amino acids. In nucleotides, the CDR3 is TGTGCCAGCAGTTTCCTTTTCCGGCTCAATCAGCCCCAGCATTTT. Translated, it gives CASSFLFRLNQPQHF.